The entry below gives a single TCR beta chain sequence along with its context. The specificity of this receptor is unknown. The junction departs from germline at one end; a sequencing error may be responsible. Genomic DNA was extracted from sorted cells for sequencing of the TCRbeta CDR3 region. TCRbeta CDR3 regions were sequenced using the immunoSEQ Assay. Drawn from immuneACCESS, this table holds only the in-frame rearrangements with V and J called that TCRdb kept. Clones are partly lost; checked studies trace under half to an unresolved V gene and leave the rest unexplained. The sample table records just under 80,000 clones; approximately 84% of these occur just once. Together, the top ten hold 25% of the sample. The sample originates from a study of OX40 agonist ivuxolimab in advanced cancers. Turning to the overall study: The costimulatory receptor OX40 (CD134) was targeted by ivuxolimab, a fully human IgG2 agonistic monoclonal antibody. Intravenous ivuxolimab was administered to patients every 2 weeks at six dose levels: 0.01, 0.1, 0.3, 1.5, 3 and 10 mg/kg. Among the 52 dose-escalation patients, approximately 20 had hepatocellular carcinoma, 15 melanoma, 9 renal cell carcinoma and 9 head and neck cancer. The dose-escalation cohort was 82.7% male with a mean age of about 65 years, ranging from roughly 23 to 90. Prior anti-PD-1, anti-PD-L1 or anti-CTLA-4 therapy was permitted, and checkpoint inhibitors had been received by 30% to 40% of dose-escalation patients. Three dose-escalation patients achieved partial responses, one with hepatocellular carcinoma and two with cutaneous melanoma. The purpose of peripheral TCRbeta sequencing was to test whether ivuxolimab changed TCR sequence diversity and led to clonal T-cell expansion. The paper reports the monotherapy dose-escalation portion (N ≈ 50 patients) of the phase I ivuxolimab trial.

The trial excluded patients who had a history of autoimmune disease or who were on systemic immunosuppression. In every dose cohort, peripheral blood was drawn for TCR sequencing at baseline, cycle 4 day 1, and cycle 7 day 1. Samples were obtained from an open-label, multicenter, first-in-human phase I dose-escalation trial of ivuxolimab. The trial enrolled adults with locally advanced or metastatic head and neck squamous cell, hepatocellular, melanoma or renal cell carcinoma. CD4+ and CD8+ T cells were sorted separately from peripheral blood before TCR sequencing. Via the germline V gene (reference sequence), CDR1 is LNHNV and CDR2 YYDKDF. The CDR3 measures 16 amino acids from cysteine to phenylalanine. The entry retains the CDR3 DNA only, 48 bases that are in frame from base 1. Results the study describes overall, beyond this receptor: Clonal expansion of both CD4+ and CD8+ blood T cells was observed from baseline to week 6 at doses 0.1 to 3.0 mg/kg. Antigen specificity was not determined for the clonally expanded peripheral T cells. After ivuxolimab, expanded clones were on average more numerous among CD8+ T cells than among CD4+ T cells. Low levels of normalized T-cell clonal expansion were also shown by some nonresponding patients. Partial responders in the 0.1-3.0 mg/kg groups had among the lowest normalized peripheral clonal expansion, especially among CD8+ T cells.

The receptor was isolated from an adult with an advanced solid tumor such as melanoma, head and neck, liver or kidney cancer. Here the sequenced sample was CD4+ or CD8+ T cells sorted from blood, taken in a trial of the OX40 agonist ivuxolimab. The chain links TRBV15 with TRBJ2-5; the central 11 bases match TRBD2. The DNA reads TGTGCCACCAGCAGAAGACTAGCGGGAACCCCAGAGGCCCAGTACTTC. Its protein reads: CATSRRLAGTPEAQYF.